This T cell receptor (beta chain) was found in a study of T cell repertoires in cytomegalovirus infection. The study, taken as a whole, reports: The response measured ex vivo was dominated by TCR beta clonotypes (HLA-C-restricted and CMV-specific).

TCRdb ran MiXCR on the reads and lists one entry per CDR3 protein. The sample carries 200,000 to 300,000 distinct CDR3 sequences, around 15% recorded once. This clonotype was seen repeatedly, ten times or more. The antigen remains unidentified. The length of the CDR3 is 13 residues. CDR1 and CDR2 (germline): SGHTA, FQGNSA. V was cut by 3 bases and J by 5 bases, with 8 bases left in between. The clonotype originates from a human donor in good health (CMV status not recorded). Some clones in this sample may be carry-over from other donors' samples. The sequenced material came from PBMCs. This chain links TRBV7-2 with TRBJ2-4; no definite D call. CDR3 loop: CASSFFRENIQYF. For the CDR3, the DNA is TGTGCCAGCAGCTTTTTTCGAGAAAACATTCAGTACTTC.